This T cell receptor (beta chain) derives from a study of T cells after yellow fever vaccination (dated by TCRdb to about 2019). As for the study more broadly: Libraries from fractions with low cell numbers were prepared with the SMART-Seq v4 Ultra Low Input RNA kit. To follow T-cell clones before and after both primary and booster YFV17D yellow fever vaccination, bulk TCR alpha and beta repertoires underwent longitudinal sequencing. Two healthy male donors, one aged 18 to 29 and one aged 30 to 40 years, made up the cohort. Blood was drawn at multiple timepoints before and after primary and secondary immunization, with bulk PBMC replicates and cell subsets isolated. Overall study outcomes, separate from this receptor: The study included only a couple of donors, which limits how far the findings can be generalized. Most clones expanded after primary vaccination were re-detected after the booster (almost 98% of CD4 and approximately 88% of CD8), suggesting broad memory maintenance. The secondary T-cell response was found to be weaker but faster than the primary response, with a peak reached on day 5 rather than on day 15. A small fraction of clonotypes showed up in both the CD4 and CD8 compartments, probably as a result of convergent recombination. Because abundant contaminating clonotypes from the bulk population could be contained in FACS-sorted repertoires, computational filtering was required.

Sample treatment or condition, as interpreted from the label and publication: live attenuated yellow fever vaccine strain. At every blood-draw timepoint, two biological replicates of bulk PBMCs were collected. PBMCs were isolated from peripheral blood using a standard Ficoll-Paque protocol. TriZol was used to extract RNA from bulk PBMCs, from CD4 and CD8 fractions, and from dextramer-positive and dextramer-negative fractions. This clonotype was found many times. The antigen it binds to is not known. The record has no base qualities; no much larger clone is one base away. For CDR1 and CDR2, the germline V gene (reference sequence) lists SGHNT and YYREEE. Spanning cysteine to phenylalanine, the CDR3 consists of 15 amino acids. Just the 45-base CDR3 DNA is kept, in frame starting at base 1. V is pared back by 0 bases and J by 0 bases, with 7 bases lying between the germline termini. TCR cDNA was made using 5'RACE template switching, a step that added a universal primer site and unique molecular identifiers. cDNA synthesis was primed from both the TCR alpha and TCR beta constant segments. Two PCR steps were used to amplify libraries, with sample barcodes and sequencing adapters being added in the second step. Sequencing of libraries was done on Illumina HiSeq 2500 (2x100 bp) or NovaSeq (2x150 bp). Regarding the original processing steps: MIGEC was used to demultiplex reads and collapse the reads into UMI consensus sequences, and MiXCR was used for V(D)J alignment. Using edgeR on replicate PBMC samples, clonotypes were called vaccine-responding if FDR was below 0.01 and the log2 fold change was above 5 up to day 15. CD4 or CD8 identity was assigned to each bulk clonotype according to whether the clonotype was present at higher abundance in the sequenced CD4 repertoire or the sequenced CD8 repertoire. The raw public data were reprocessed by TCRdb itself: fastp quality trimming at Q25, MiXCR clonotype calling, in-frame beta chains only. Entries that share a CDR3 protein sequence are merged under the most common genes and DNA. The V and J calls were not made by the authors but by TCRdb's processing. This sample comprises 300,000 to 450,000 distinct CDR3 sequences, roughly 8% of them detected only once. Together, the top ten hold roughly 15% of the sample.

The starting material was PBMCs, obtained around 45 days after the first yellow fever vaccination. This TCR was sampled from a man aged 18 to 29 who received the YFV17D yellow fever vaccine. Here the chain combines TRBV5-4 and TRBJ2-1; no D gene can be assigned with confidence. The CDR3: CASSLGRISYNEQFF. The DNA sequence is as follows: TGTGCCAGCAGCTTGGGGCGAATCTCCTACAATGAGCAGTTCTTC.